This TCR beta chain was identified in a study of T cell responses to AZD1222 COVID-19 vaccine. Trimming cost V 4 bases and J 7 bases; bases outside gene matches: 9. CDR3 length: 17 residues. In germline, CDR1 is ENHRY, CDR2 SYGVKD. This clone occurred once. Its antigen is unknown. Using immunoSEQ multiplex PCR, the repertoire was profiled, and TCRdb retains in-frame clones only, with some absent. Of 110,000 to 150,000 clones in the sample, over 90% were seen once. Whole-study results and caveats: Spike-specific TCR repertoires showed rising breadth and depth after two AZD1222 doses. Spike was spanned by vaccine-associated CD4 TCRs, which were dominant at 160-218 and 743-854. Baseline serostatus was positive in only five to seven AZD1222 recipients. Donors, mostly white British, included more females; clonal diversity was possibly underestimated.

The chain uses TRBV10-3 and TRBJ2-1; the match to TRBD2 covers 14 bases. The sample here was peripheral blood, taken on day 0 of AZD1222 vaccination. This TCR was sampled from an adult in good health. Here the CDR3 DNA reads TGTGCCATCAGTGTCCCGGGACTAGCGGGAGTGGGGAATGAGCAGTTCTTC. It codes for CAISVPGLAGVGNEQFF.